The 2 T cell receptor beta chains reported below all come from one sample, sequenced in a study of cytomegalovirus exposure and HLA in healthy donors. PCR used 60 Vbeta primers and 13 Jbeta primers. Method: immunoSEQ multiplex PCR; TCRdb's copy keeps in-frame clones and lacks some. The sample yields fewer than 95,000 clones, around 78% seen once. Sequencing used PBMCs. Source of these receptors: a man aged 25 to 40 in good health and CMV-seronegative.

V is TRBV2 and J is TRBJ2-5; 10 bases align to TRBD2. CDR3 length equals 15 residues. Trimming cost V 5 bases and J 3 bases; bases outside gene matches: 6. Germline CDR1 is SNHLY and CDR2 is FYNNEI. The CDR3 is CASSTSGTSEETQYF. The CDR3 bases are TGTGCCAGCAGTACCTCGGGGACTAGCGAAGAGACCCAGTACTTC.

This clone was seen just once. The chain couples TRBV27 to TRBJ2-3, with D possibly TRBD1 on 5 matching bases. This CDR3 comprises 14 residues. The V gene lost 7 bases and the J gene lost 2 bases, with 13 bases spanning the gap. Germline V lookup: CDR1 MNHEY, CDR2 SMNVEV (reference sequence). The CDR3 DNA is TGTGCCAGCATTCGAGACAGAGACACAGATACGCAGTATTTT. This codes for CASIRDRDTDTQYF.